These T cell receptor beta chains were read from a single sample in a study of blood T cell repertoires in COVID-19. The assay was immunoSEQ multiplex PCR, and TCRdb's table has in-frame clones only and misses some. Of some 140,000 clones listed, more than 75% are singletons. Sequencing input: peripheral blood. The receptors derive from a woman in her 70s with COVID-19, enrolled during active disease. CDR3s include the opening cysteine and the closing phenylalanine or tryptophan. The order of the fields is D gene, J gene, CDR3 length, clone size, V gene, CDR3 DNA, CDR3 protein. A D gene is named only where the DNA matches it firmly. Clone size is not always given. Where it is, it says once, few, many or a class for expanded clones.

TRBD2	TRBJ2-5	16	.	TRBV7-2	TGTGCCAGCAGCCCCCCCCCTAGCGGGCCCCAAGAGACCCAGTACTTC	CASSPPPSGPQETQYF
TRBD1	TRBJ2-1	11	.	TRBV2	TGTGCCAGCAGTACAGGGGTTGAGCAGTTCTTC	CASSTGVEQFF
.	TRBJ1-1	11	.	TRBV10-1	TGCGCCAGCTGGTCAGACACTGAAGCTTTCTTT	CASWSDTEAFF
TRBD2	TRBJ2-1	12	.	TRBV18	TGTGCCAGCTCACCAGCGGGGGATGAGCAGTTCTTC	CASSPAGDEQFF
.	TRBJ2-7	14	.	TRBV18	TGTGCCAGCTCACCACCGGCAGGGTACTACGAGCAGTACTTC	CASSPPAGYYEQYF
TRBD1	TRBJ1-5	14	.	TRBV7-2	TGTGCCAGCAGCTCCGGACAGGGGAGACAGCCCCAGCATTTT	CASSSGQGRQPQHF
TRBD1	TRBJ1-6	13	.	TRBV30	TGTGCCTGGAGTGGACAGGGAAATTCACCCCTCCACTTT	CAWSGQGNSPLHF
.	TRBJ2-7	14	.	TRBV27	TGTGCCAGCAGTTTATATCTAGGGAGCCACGAGCAGTACTTC	CASSLYLGSHEQYF
TRBD1	TRBJ1-2	14	.	TRBV27	TGTGCCAGCAGATCCGGCCGGGACAGCTATGGCTACACCTTC	CASRSGRDSYGYTF
.	TRBJ1-1	14	once	TRBV18	TGTGCCAGCTCACCACACAGGGTGGACACTGAAGCTTTCTTT	CASSPHRVDTEAFF
.	TRBJ2-3	12	few	TRBV7-9	TGTGCCAGCAGCTCCCATGTAGATACGCAGTATTTT	CASSSHVDTQYF
.	TRBJ2-3	10	.	TRBV5-3	TGTGCCAGAGGGCCGGATACGCAGTATTTT	CARGPDTQYF